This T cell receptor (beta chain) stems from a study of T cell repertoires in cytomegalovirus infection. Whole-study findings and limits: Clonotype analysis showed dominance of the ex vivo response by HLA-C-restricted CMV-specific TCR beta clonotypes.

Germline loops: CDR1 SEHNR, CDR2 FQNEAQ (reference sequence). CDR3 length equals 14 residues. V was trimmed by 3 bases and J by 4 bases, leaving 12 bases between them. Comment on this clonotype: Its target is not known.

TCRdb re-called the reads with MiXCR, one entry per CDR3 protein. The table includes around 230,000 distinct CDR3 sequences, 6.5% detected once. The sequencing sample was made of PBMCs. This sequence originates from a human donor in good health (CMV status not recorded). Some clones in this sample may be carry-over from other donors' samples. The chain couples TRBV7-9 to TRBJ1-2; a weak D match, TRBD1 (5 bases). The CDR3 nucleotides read TGTGCCAGCAGCTTTGCAGGGTCTGGCTATGGCTACACCTTC. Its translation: CASSFAGSGYGYTF.